This TCR beta chain stems from a study of Graves' ophthalmopathy and Graves' hyperthyroidism. RNA transcripts yielded amplified TCR beta CDR3 regions. Investigators did first-round RT-PCR with HTBI primers, then second-round multiplex PCR. MiXCR, run by TCRdb on the multiplex PCR reads, gives a single entry per CDR3 protein. In the table there are almost 750,000 distinct CDR3 sequences, roughly 40% of which are singletons. CDR1 SQVTM and CDR2 ANQGSEA come from the germline V gene. The CDR3 has 11 amino acids. This receptor was taken from an adult man with Graves' ophthalmopathy. This chain uses TRBV29-1 with TRBJ1-1; 8 bases are shared with TRBD1. What was sequenced was peripheral blood. For the CDR3, the DNA is TGCAGTGACAGGGGAGGGACTGAAGCTTTCTTT. Translated, it gives CSDRGGTEAFF. The full variable domain, rest sourced from reference TRBV29-1 and TRBJ1-1, is SAVISQKPSRDICQRGTSLTIQCQVDSQVTMMFWYRQQPGQSLTLIATANQGSEATYESGFVIDKFPISRPNLTFSTLTVSNMSPEDSSIYLCSDRGGTEAFFGQGTRLTVV.